This T cell receptor beta chain was sequenced during a study of radiotherapy plus CTLA-4 blockade in lung cancer. V shed 5 bases, J shed 9 bases, and the junction held 19 bases outside the gene matches. CDR1 is SEHNR, CDR2 FQNEAQ, per germline (reference sequence). The CDR3 length is 17 residues. Some clones are missing from TCRdb's copy, which holds only in-frame ones; the method was immunoSEQ multiplex PCR. The sample has roughly 78,000 clones, approximately 78% seen once. Sequences were derived from peripheral blood, sampled from a patient treated with radiotherapy plus ipilimumab. This TCR was sampled from a human donor with non-small cell lung cancer who had a complete response to radiotherapy plus ipilimumab. The gene calls are TRBV7-9 and TRBJ2-3, with 8 bases matching TRBD1. The CDR3 nucleotides read TGTGCCAGCAGCACGCCTCCAGGGGGCTCGGATAGGGGCACGCAGTATTTT. The encoded protein is CASSTPPGGSDRGTQYF.